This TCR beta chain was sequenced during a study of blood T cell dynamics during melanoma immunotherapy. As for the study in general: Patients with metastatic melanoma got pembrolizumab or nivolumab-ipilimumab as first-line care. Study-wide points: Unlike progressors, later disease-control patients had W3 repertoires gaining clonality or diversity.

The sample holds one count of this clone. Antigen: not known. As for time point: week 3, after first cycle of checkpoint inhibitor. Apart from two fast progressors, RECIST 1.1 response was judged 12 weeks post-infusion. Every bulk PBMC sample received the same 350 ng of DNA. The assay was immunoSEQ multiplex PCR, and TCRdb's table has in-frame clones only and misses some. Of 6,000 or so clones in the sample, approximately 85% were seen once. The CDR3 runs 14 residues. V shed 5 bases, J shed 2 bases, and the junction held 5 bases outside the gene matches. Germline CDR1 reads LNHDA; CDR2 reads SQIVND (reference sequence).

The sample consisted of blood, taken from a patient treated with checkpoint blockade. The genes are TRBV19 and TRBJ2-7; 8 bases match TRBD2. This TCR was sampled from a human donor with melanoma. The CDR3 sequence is CASSPGRGPYEQYF. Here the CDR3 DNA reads TGTGCCAGTAGTCCCGGGAGGGGCCCCTACGAGCAGTACTTC.